A single sample is the source of the 30 T cell receptor beta chains below, sequenced in a study of CD8+ T cells in alopecia areata (dated by TCRdb to the late 2010s). The library was built by means of the immunoSEQ multiplex PCR assay. RNA was extracted from all samples and reverse transcribed into cDNA as template for TCR sequencing. TCRdb took over this immuneACCESS table, retaining in-frame rearrangements with V and J assigned. Such tables are incomplete; in checked studies, under half of the missing clones stem from an unresolved V gene, and the remainder is unexplained. The data for this sample show approximately 280,000 clones, each detected more than once. The ten largest clones take up about 1.2% of the sample. Cells from mouse cutaneous lymph nodes were pooled, stained for CD4, CD8alpha, NKG2D, NKG2ACE and other markers, and then sorted on a BD Influx. The sample consisted of CD4+ T cells sorted from a lymph node. The source of these receptors is a C3H/HeJ mouse with alopecia areata. The MHC haplotype of this strain is H2-k.

This clone turned up a few times. Germline and genes: mouse. The read finishes 4 residues shy of the CDR3 end, and the germline J gene is used to complete it. V is TRBV14 and J is TRBJ2-4, with TRBD1 matching 8 bases. Germline assignment: CDR1 SGHDT and CDR2 FRDEAV. V lost 3 bases to trimming and J lost 0 bases; unmatched junction nucleotides: 3. This CDR3 has 15 amino acids. The sequenced part of the CDR3 DNA is TGTGCCAGCAGTTACAGGGGGGATAGTCAAAAC. This encodes CASSYRGDSQN. The complete CDR3 protein is CASSYRGDSQNTLYF.

As for this clone: Gene and germline names: mouse. The read comes to an end 4 residues before the CDR3 does, leaving the germline J gene to fill in the end. V gene TRBV1 combines with J gene TRBJ2-3; 9 bases align to TRBD2. CDR1 and CDR2 (germline): NSQYPW, LRSPGD (reference sequence). This CDR3 is built from 15 residues. After removal of 4 bases from V and 0 bases from J, the junction contained 2 bases not matched to a gene. The CDR3 spells CTCSVTGGSAETLYF. The sequenced CDR3 bases are TGCACCTGCAGTGTGACTGGGGGTAGTGCAGAA.

This clone has more than one count but fewer than ten. Gene and germline names: mouse. The read falls 4 residues short of the CDR3 end, and the missing part is taken from the germline J gene. Other DNA sequences within the sample encode an identical CDR3. The V gene is TRBV19, the J gene TRBJ2-2, with a possible D match to TRBD1 (5 bases). Trimming stripped 5 bases from V and 3 bases from J, with 8 bases between. In germline, CDR1 is FNHDT, CDR2 SITEND (reference sequence). This CDR3 region has 13 residues. The CDR3 DNA, read in part, is TGTGCCAGCAGCCAGGGAGACACCGGG. It codes for CASSQGDTG. The full-length CDR3 reads as CASSQGDTGQLYF.

This clone was observed many times. Any gene name here is a mouse gene name. The sequence runs out 4 residues before the end of the CDR3; the remainder is reconstructed from the germline J gene. The V call is TRBV16, the J call TRBJ1-2; maybe TRBD1 (5 bases). The germline V gene encodes CDR1 SGHSA and CDR2 FRNQAP. The CDR3 loop spans 14 amino acids. Trimming shortened V by 0 bases and J by 4 bases, and 9 bases separated the two germline ends. The CDR3 region is CASSLDREGSDYTF. The sequenced part of the CDR3 DNA is TGTGCAAGCAGCTTAGACAGGGAAGGCTCC.

A remark on this clone: Gene names and germline match the mouse. Coverage ceases 4 residues before the CDR3 finishes, and the germline J gene fills in the end. Other DNA sequences in this sample translate to the same CDR3. The chain employs TRBV13-1 and TRBJ2-3; 10 bases are shared with TRBD2. The trim removed 3 bases at V and 0 bases at J, leaving 4 bases unmatched. The germline V gene has CDR1 NSHNY and CDR2 SYGAGN. The CDR3 contains 16 residues. Partial CDR3 DNA: TGTGCCAGCAGTGCGGGACTGGGGACTAGTGCAGAA. This translates into CASSAGLGTSAE. The whole CDR3 is CASSAGLGTSAETLYF.

Points on this clone: The gene names here belong to mouse. The read comes to an end 4 residues before the CDR3 does, leaving the germline J gene to fill in the end. The chain couples TRBV13-3 to TRBJ1-1; D gene ambiguous. The germline V gene has CDR1 NNHDY and CDR2 SYVADS. This CDR3 comprises 12 residues. The V and J ends lost 1 base and 3 bases respectively, with 4 bases between them. The CDR3 DNA, read in part, is TGTGCCAGCAGTGATAAGGACACA. The encoded protein is CASSDKDT. The entire CDR3 reads CASSDKDTEVFF.

This clone was recorded a few times. Genes and germline are mouse. The part of the CDR3 DNA that was read is TGTGCCAGCAGTACTACGGGACAGGGGAATTCGCCC. It translates to CASSTTGQGNSP. The full CDR3 sequence reads CASSTTGQGNSPLYF. The chain couples TRBV19 to TRBJ1-6; 10 bases align to TRBD1. The read ends 3 residues before the CDR3 terminus; that terminus is restored from the germline J gene. TRBJ1-6 is labeled an ORF, and its function is uncertain. The CDR3 extends over 15 amino acids. Per the germline V gene, CDR1 is FNHDT and CDR2 is SITEND (reference sequence). V dropped 3 bases and J dropped 7; count of bases not matched to a gene: 4.

Concerning this clone: Germline and genes here are mouse. The read terminates 4 residues ahead of where the CDR3 ends, so the germline J gene completes it. Other DNA sequences in this specimen translate into the identical CDR3. The genes are TRBV19 and TRBJ2-1; tentatively, D is TRBD1 (6 bases). V shed 2 bases and J shed 1 base, with 10 bases lying between them. The CDR3 is 15 amino acids. Germline CDR1 is FNHDT and CDR2 is SITEND (reference sequence). The chain's CDR3 is CASSIAGQNYAEQFF. The covered CDR3 bases are TGTGCCAGCAGTATCGCGGGACAAAACTATGCT.

This clone has only a few counts. Mouse gene names and germline throughout. The read terminates 4 residues before the CDR3 end, so the remaining end is supplied by the germline J gene. This chain links TRBV13-1 with TRBJ1-1, with unresolved D. Trimming took 2 bases from V and 4 from J, leaving 3 bases between them. The CDR3 covers 11 residues. Germline values: CDR1 NSHNY, CDR2 SYGAGN. Incomplete CDR3 DNA: TGTGCCAGCAGTGACAGCACA. As protein: CASSDST. The CDR3, in full, reads CASSDSTEVFF.

This clone was picked up a small number of times. Genes and germline are mouse. The DNA read from the CDR3 is TGTGCCAGCAGCCAACAGGACAATACCTAT. It translates to CASSQQDNTY. The full CDR3 sequence reads CASSQQDNTYEQYF. The chain carries TRBV5 and TRBJ2-7, with D perhaps TRBD1 (5 bases). The read halts 4 residues ahead of the CDR3 end, with the missing end drawn from the germline J gene. Germline CDR1 reads LGHNA; CDR2 reads YNLKQL (reference sequence). CDR3 size: 14 residues. Trimming removed 2 bases at V and 2 bases at J, with 10 bases between.

This clone was recorded a few times. Gene and germline names: mouse. The DNA ends 4 residues before the CDR3 does, and the rest of the CDR3 is filled in from the germline J gene. This sample also contains other DNA sequences that code for the same CDR3. The V gene is TRBV5, the J gene TRBJ2-7; possibly TRBD2 for D (5 bases). CDR1 is LGHNA, CDR2 YNLKQL, per germline (reference sequence). V gave up 2 bases and J gave up 0 bases, with 5 bases separating them. The CDR3 extends over 13 amino acids. The DNA read from the CDR3 is TGTGCCAGCAGCCAAACTGGCTCCTAT. Encoded protein: CASSQTGSY. The whole CDR3 is CASSQTGSYEQYF.

This clone was observed a handful of times. Mouse names are used for the genes. The read ends 4 residues early relative to the CDR3; the germline J gene fills the gap. This chain joins TRBV13-1 and TRBJ1-1; TRBD1 matches 9 bases. J gave up 3 bases and V 2 bases, and 5 bases lay outside the gene matches. Germline loops: CDR1 NSHNY, CDR2 SYGAGN. The CDR3 runs 15 residues. CDR3 DNA, as far as it was read: TGTGCCAGCAGTGAGAGGACAGGGGTTGACACA. It is translated as CASSERTGVDT. The whole CDR3 protein is CASSERTGVDTEVFF.

In this sample, this clone turned up a few times. The listed genes are named as in mouse. The read finishes 4 residues shy of the CDR3 end, and the germline J gene is used to complete it. Distinct nucleotide sequences in the sample also encode this CDR3. V is TRBV13-2 and J is TRBJ2-5, with 10 bases lining up with TRBD1. Germline V lookup: CDR1 NNHNN, CDR2 SYGAGS (reference sequence). The CDR3 length is 13 residues. The sequenced part of the CDR3 DNA is TGTGCCAGCGGGACAGGGGGCAAAGAC. Translated, it gives CASGTGGKD. The full CDR3 protein is CASGTGGKDTQYF.

As to this clone: The genes are named according to mouse. The read ends 4 residues before the CDR3 terminus; that terminus is restored from the germline J gene. The J gene is TRBJ2-2, the V gene TRBV13-1; D uncertain. The CDR3 sequence is 15 residues long. Trimming shortened V by 2 bases and J by 0 bases, and 8 bases separated the two germline ends. Germline V lookup: CDR1 NSHNY, CDR2 SYGAGN. CDR3 DNA, as far as it was read: TGTGCCAGCAGTGACCCTTCCGCAAACACCGGG. This codes for CASSDPSANTG. The full CDR3 is CASSDPSANTGQLYF.

A word on this clone: Each gene name is a mouse one. Read data end 4 residues before the CDR3 end; the end is taken from the germline J gene. Other DNA sequences from this sample encode an identical CDR3 as well. The rearrangement links TRBV19 to TRBJ2-3; 8 bases are shared with TRBD1. The CDR3 has 14 amino acids. Germline values: CDR1 FNHDT, CDR2 SITEND (reference sequence). V dropped 5 bases and J dropped 2; count of bases not matched to a gene: 4. CDR3 in amino acids: CASSPQGAAETLYF. CDR3 DNA, as far as it was read: TGTGCCAGCAGCCCCCAGGGGGCTGCAGAA.

This clone was seen more than once but under ten times. Gene names denote mouse genes. The CDR3 goes on 3 residues after the read ends, and that part is filled in from the germline J gene. The gene calls are TRBV13-3 and TRBJ1-6; 7 nucleotides line up with TRBD1. TRBJ1-6 carries the ORF label, with uncertain function. CDR1 is NNHDY and CDR2 is SYVADS in the germline V gene. Trimming took 7 bases from V and 5 from J; bases not matched to a gene: 3. The CDR3 is 13 residues long. The CDR3 sequence is CASGGQNNSPLYF. The sequenced part of the CDR3 DNA is TGTGCCAGCGGGGGACAGAATAATTCGCCC.

A word on this clone: The germline and genes are mouse ones. The sequenced fragment ends 4 residues before the CDR3 boundary, so the rest is inferred from the germline J gene. The chain has TRBV13-2 and TRBJ2-7, with 12 bases lining up with TRBD2. The CDR3 covers 13 residues. Germline CDR1 and CDR2: NNHNN and SYGAGS (reference sequence). The DNA read from the CDR3 is TGTGCCAGCGGCCGGGACTGGGGGGAT. It yields the protein CASGRDWGD. The full CDR3 reads CASGRDWGDEQYF.

Of note for this clone: The genes and germline here are from mouse. The CDR3 goes on 4 residues after the read ends, and that part is filled in from the germline J gene. The chain is built from TRBV12-1 and TRBJ2-7; 8 bases fit TRBD2. The V gene end was trimmed by 1 base and the J gene end by 0 bases; junction bases not matched to a gene: 4. Germline V gene data show CDR1 as SGHSN and CDR2 as HYEKVE. The CDR3 contains 15 residues. CDR3 in amino acids: CASSLTGVSSYEQYF. Partial CDR3 DNA: TGTGCCAGCTCTCTGACTGGGGTTAGCTCCTAT.

This clone has more than one count but fewer than ten. Genes and germline are mouse. Read coverage stops 4 residues before the CDR3 terminus; the germline J gene supplies the remainder. The chain has TRBV13-1 and TRBJ2-1; TRBD1 might be the D (5 bases). Germline V gene sequence: CDR1 NSHNY, CDR2 SYGAGN. Trimming shortened V by 3 bases and J by 4 bases, and 8 bases separated the two germline ends. This CDR3 comprises 13 residues. The CDR3 spells CASSGTKYAEQFF. The covered CDR3 bases are TGTGCCAGCAGTGGGACAAAGTATGCT.

The table lists this clone with a few counts. The gene names here belong to mouse. The CDR3 extends 4 residues past the end of the read, so its final part is completed from the germline J gene. V is TRBV19 and J is TRBJ2-4; a weak D match, TRBD1 (5 bases). The V end lost 4 bases, the J end lost 0 bases, and 9 bases lay between the germline ends. The CDR3 runs 14 residues. Germline V gene sequence: CDR1 FNHDT, CDR2 SITEND (reference sequence). The sequenced CDR3 bases are TGTGCCAGCAGTCGGACAACTAGTCAAAAC. It encodes CASSRTTSQN. The entire CDR3 sequence reads CASSRTTSQNTLYF.

Points on this clone: Any gene name here is a mouse gene name. The CDR3 end falls 3 residues outside the read, so it is completed with the germline J gene. The sample holds other DNA sequences that translate to the same CDR3. This chain links TRBV31 with TRBJ1-6; no clear D gene. TRBJ1-6 is classed as an ORF, of uncertain function. The V end was cut by 0 bases, the J end by 5 bases, with 2 bases between. Germline assignment: CDR1 GKSSPN and CDR2 SITVG. The CDR3 is made up of 12 amino acids. CDR3 DNA (partial): TGTGCCTGGAGTCTTAATAATTCGCCC. Protein: CAWSLNNSP. The full CDR3 reads CAWSLNNSPLYF.

Note on this clone: The germline and genes are mouse ones. The missing CDR3 end, 4 residues past where the read stops, is filled in from the germline J gene. The gene calls are TRBV1 and TRBJ1-1; D remains ambiguous. This CDR3 is 12 amino acids long. CDR1 NSQYPW and CDR2 LRSPGD come from the germline V gene (reference sequence). The DNA read from the CDR3 is TGCACTGCGCACTTTGCAAACACA. Amino acid sequence: CTAHFANT. The full CDR3 sequence reads CTAHFANTEVFF.

This clone turned up a few times. Genes here carry mouse names. Read sequence stops 4 residues before the CDR3 end, and the germline J gene provides the missing end. The rearrangement links TRBV19 to TRBJ2-7; the D gene is possibly TRBD1 (5 bases). The CDR3 runs 13 residues. Germline values: CDR1 FNHDT, CDR2 SITEND (reference sequence). CDR3 DNA (partial): TGTGCCAGCAGTCATAAGACAGATTAT. This gives the protein CASSHKTDY. The entire CDR3 sequence reads CASSHKTDYEQYF.

Only a few counts were recorded for this clone. The gene symbols are mouse symbols. The read halts 4 residues ahead of the CDR3 end, with the missing end drawn from the germline J gene. V gene TRBV1 combines with J gene TRBJ2-4; 7 bases match TRBD1. The CDR3 is made up of 16 amino acids. Germline V gene lookup returns CDR1 NSQYPW and CDR2 LRSPGD (reference sequence). Trimming took 0 bases from V and 0 from J; bases not matched to a gene: 3. The sequenced CDR3 bases are TGCACCTGCAGTGCAGAAGGGACAGCTAGTCAAAAC. Translated, it gives CTCSAEGTASQN. The full CDR3 protein is CTCSAEGTASQNTLYF.

This clone was picked up a small number of times. Mouse gene names apply. The read ends 4 residues before the CDR3 terminus; that terminus is restored from the germline J gene. The rearrangement uses TRBV13-3 and TRBJ2-4; 8 bases match TRBD2. Losses at the gene ends were 5 bases for V and 0 bases for J; bases not matched to a gene: 2. This CDR3 comprises 14 residues. Germline V lookup: CDR1 NNHDY, CDR2 SYVADS. The CDR3 is CASRTGASQNTLYF. The covered CDR3 bases are TGTGCCAGCAGGACTGGGGCTAGTCAAAAC.

Notes on this clone: These gene names are mouse names. With the read ending 4 residues before the CDR3 end, the germline J gene is used to fill in that end. V and J are TRBV17 and TRBJ2-5, with D possibly matching TRBD2 (6 bases). The CDR3 runs 14 residues. Per germline, CDR1 MNHDT and CDR2 YYDKIL. V was shortened by 1 base and J by 1 base, with 6 bases between the two germline ends. CDR3 amino acids: CASSRVGDQDTQYF. The part of the CDR3 DNA that was read is TGTGCTAGCAGTAGAGTGGGGGACCAAGAC.

This clone was seen a handful of times. Gene names are mouse gene names. The read halts 4 residues ahead of the CDR3 end, with the missing end drawn from the germline J gene. The same CDR3 can be traced to other DNA sequences in this sample. V and J are TRBV5 and TRBJ2-5, with 10 nucleotides matching TRBD2. Per germline, CDR1 LGHNA and CDR2 YNLKQL (reference sequence). The CDR3 covers 16 residues. The V and J ends lost 0 bases and 1 base, in that order; junction bases with no gene match: 1. The CDR3 loop reads CASSQDWGGDQDTQYF. The CDR3 DNA, read in part, is TGTGCCAGCAGCCAAGACTGGGGGGGCGACCAAGAC.

Concerning this clone: Gene names are mouse gene names. With the read ending 4 residues before the CDR3 end, the germline J gene is used to fill in that end. The chain recombines TRBV13-2 with TRBJ2-1; 7 nucleotides line up with TRBD1. The CDR3 is made up of 13 amino acids. Germline CDR1 NNHNN, CDR2 SYGAGS (reference sequence). The CDR3 is CASGEDRASEQFF. Incomplete CDR3 DNA: TGTGCCAGCGGTGAAGACAGGGCGTCT.

For this clone: The gene names here belong to mouse. The CDR3 end is not reached by the read, which stops 3 residues before it; the germline J gene fills it in. The chain uses TRBV1 and TRBJ1-6, with 8 bases fitting TRBD1. TRBJ1-6 is reported as an ORF; its role is uncertain. The CDR3 is 15 amino acids. The germline V gene encodes CDR1 NSQYPW and CDR2 LRSPGD (reference sequence). V lost 3 bases, J lost 9 bases, and 7 bases stayed unmatched. CDR3 bases read: TGCACCTGCAGTGCCCGGACAGGGATGGGTTCGCCC. It specifies CTCSARTGMGSP. The CDR3 as a whole reads CTCSARTGMGSPLYF.

This clone was counted only a few times. The gene names here belong to mouse. The CDR3 is cut off 4 residues early in the read; its end comes from the germline J gene. The chain links TRBV13-2 to TRBJ2-7; 7 bases align to TRBD1. Germline loops: CDR1 NNHNN, CDR2 SYGAGS (reference sequence). The CDR3 totals 15 residues. The V gene end was trimmed by 3 bases and the J gene end by 0 bases; junction bases not matched to a gene: 6. CDR3 region: CASGGSGTVSYEQYF. The covered CDR3 bases are TGTGCCAGCGGTGGCTCCGGGACAGTCTCCTAT.